This T cell receptor (beta chain) was sequenced in a study of response to subunit inactivated influenza vaccine. Broader study findings: T cells newly recruited by each seasonal influenza vaccination are few, the authors suggested.

A few counts support this clonotype. The antigen is undetermined. TCRdb re-derived calls from the RT-PCR reads in MiXCR, one entry per CDR3 protein. The data contain about half a million distinct CDR3 sequences, around 8% of them seen just once; the ten biggest clones take up 10% to 15%. The germline V gene encodes CDR1 DFQATT and CDR2 SNEGSKA (reference sequence). This CDR3 spans 13 amino acids. Between the trimmed V and J ends, which lost 3 bases and 6 bases, there was a span of 11 bases. This sequence joins TRBV20-1 and TRBJ2-2; D is unclear. The TCR was taken from a man aged 45 to 75 who received an inactivated influenza vaccine. The sequencing here drew on PBMCs from blood, taken 23 to 25 months after vaccination. The CDR3 DNA is TGCAGTGCTAGTTTGAGTCGCGCCGGGGAGCTGTTTTTT. It translates to CSASLSRAGELFF.